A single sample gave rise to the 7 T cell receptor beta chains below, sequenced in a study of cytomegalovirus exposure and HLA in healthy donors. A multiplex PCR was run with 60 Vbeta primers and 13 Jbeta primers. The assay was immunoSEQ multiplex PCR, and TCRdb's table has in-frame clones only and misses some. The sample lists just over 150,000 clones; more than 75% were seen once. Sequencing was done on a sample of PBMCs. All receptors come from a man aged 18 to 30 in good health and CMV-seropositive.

CDR3 nucleotides: TGCAGCGTGGGGGGGCTAGCTGTCGAGCAGTACTTC. It specifies CSVGGLAVEQYF. The chain joins TRBV29-1 to TRBJ2-7; maybe TRBD2 (7 bases). This CDR3 region has 12 residues. V lost 6 bases, J lost 6 bases, and 15 bases lay in between. Germline CDR1 is SQVTM and CDR2 is ANQGSEA.

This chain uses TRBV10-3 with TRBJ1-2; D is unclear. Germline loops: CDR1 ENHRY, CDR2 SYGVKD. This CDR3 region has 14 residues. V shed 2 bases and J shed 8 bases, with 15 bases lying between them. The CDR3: CAISEVGAQRGYTF. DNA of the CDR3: TGTGCCATCAGTGAGGTTGGAGCCCAAAGGGGCTACACCTTC.

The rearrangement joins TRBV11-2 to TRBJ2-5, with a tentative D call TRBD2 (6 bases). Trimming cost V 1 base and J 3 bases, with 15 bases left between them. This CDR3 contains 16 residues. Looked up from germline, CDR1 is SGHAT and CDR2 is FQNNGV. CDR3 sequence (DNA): TGTGCCAGCAGCTTAGGGAATGAGGGACTCGAAGAGACCCAGTACTTC. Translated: CASSLGNEGLEETQYF.

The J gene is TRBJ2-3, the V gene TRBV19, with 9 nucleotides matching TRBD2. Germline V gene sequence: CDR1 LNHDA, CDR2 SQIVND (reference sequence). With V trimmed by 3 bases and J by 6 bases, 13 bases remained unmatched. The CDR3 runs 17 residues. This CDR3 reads CASSIPFERGDSDTQYF. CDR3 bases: TGTGCCAGTAGTATCCCTTTCGAGCGGGGGGACTCGGATACGCAGTATTTT.

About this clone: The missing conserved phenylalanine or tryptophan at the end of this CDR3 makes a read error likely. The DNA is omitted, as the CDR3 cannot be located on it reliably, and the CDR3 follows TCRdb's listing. This CDR3 reads CASSKGRARD. The chain carries TRBV21-1 and TRBJ1-2. TRBV21-1 represents a pseudogene. The CDR3 is 10 amino acids long, termini counted.

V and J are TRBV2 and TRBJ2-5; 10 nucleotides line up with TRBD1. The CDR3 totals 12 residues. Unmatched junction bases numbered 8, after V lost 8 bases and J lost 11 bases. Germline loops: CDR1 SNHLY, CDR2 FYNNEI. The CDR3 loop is CASGSDRGGQYF. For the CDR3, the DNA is TGTGCCAGCGGATCGGACAGGGGGGGGCAGTACTTC.

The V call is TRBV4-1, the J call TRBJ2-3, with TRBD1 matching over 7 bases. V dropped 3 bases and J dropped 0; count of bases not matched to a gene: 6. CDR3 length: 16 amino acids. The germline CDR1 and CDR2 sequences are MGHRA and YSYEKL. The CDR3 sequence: CASSHTDRTSTDTQYF. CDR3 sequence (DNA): TGCGCCAGCAGCCACACGGACAGGACGAGCACAGATACGCAGTATTTT.